This paragraph reports one TCR beta chain. Its antigen is unidentified. The sample belongs to a study of T cell repertoires in cytomegalovirus infection. Whole-study context: CMV epitopes, recently identified HLA-C-restricted and well-studied HLA-B-restricted, were used. Evidence of both CMV infection and a matching HLA type came from public TCR beta signatures. Overall study findings and caveats: Cumulative frequency of public TCR beta families picked out carriers of CMV plus the relevant HLA.

The CDR3 is 13 residues long. The germline CDR1 and CDR2 sequences are MGHRA and YSYEKL. V dropped 0 bases and J dropped 4 bases, with 7 bases sitting between them. One entry per CDR3 protein, called by TCRdb with MiXCR from the reads. The top ten hold over 60% of the sample, which has 70,000 to 95,000 distinct CDR3 sequences, approximately 32% seen once. The chain uses TRBV4-1 and TRBJ2-7, with no clear D. The TCR originated in a human donor in good health (CMV status not recorded). Some clones in this sample may be carry-over from other donors' samples. The specimen comprised CD8+ T cells from cultured PBMCs, sampled from culture after CMV antigen stimulation. The DNA for the CDR3 is TGCGCCAGCAGCCAAGATCAAGAGTACGAGCAGTACTTC. This codes for CASSQDQEYEQYF.